The 6 T cell receptor beta chains listed next were all sequenced from one sample in a study of control samples from healthy donors and cancer patients. TCRdb keeps only in-frame clones here, not all; method: immunoSEQ multiplex PCR. This sample has over 100,000 clones, with approximately 89% found just once. Sequenced material: blood. The receptors here all came from a man in his forties in good health.

This clone was detected once. The rearrangement uses TRBV2 and TRBJ1-6; TRBD1 is a possible D gene (5 bases). Between the trimmed V and J ends, which lost 6 bases and 5 bases, there was a span of 14 bases. This CDR3 has 15 amino acids. Germline values: CDR1 SNHLY, CDR2 FYNNEI. This CDR3 reads CASSIPGRDNSPLHF. In nucleotides, the CDR3 is TGTGCCAGCAGCATACCGGGACGGGATAATTCACCCCTCCACTTT.

The chain recombines TRBV11-3 with TRBJ2-7; D unclear. The germline V and J ends were trimmed by 5 bases and 4 bases, with 12 bases remaining between them. CDR1 and CDR2 from the germline V gene are SGHNT and YENEEA. CDR3 length: 13 amino acids. CDR3 amino acids: CASSLGGIYEQYF. In DNA form, the CDR3 reads TGTGCCAGCAGCCTAGGTGGGATTTACGAGCAGTACTTC.

Here the CDR3 DNA reads TGTGCCAGCAGAGGTCGGGGGCACAATGAGCAGTTCTTC. Translation: CASRGRGHNEQFF. V is TRBV6-5 and J is TRBJ2-1; D is perhaps TRBD1 or TRBD2 (6 bases each). The CDR3 is 13 residues long. In germline, CDR1 is MNHEY, CDR2 SVGAGI. Between the trimmed V and J ends, which lost 6 bases and 5 bases, there was a span of 11 bases.

This clone was recorded a few times. The CDR3 region has the DNA TGTGCCAGCAGTTACTCGTCGGGGAACTATGGCTACACCTTC. Amino acid sequence: CASSYSSGNYGYTF. The gene calls are TRBV6-5 and TRBJ1-2, with D unresolved. Trimming removed 0 bases from V and 2 bases from J, with 7 bases in between. Germline assignment: CDR1 MNHEY and CDR2 SVGAGI. This CDR3 comprises 14 residues.

This rearrangement joins TRBV19 to TRBJ2-1; 8 positions match TRBD1. The CDR3 consists of 14 residues. The V gene's germline CDR1 is LNHDA and CDR2 SQIVND (reference sequence). J was trimmed by 9 bases and V by 4 bases; bases with no gene match: 8. As DNA, the CDR3 is TGTGCCAGTAGTAATGGGCAGGGGGCGGCTGAGCAGTTCTTC. It translates to CASSNGQGAAEQFF.

V gene TRBV5-1 combines with J gene TRBJ1-1; D ambiguous. V lost 0 bases to trimming and J lost 6 bases, with 6 bases between them. Per the germline V gene, CDR1 is SGHRS and CDR2 is YFSETQ. The CDR3 totals 12 residues. The CDR3: CASSLESSEAFF. The CDR3 DNA sequence: TGCGCCAGCAGCTTGGAATCATCTGAAGCTTTCTTT.